Sequencing of this T cell receptor beta chain was carried out in a study of identical twins. General observations from the study: Whereas memory repertoires showed no such difference, abundant cord blood beta clonotypes carried fewer insertions.

TCRdb recomputed calls from the 5' RACE reads with MiXCR, one row per CDR3 protein. This sample yields about 200,000 distinct CDR3 sequences, of which less than 20% are seen a single time; roughly two fifths belongs to the top ten. This clonotype was observed a few times. Its antigen is still unknown. In addition, the sample was reused for a study of T cells expressing NK-cell markers. This second study says: Seropositivity for HCMV was found in seven of the eight sequenced donors, with one seronegative.

The receptor's source is a woman between 18 and 30 years old in good health. Sequencing used CD8+ T cells sorted from blood.

The CDR3 DNA sequence: TGTGCCATCAGTGACCGGGGCTCTAGCACAGATACGCAGTATTTT. It is translated as CAISDRGSSTDTQYF. The genes are TRBV10-3 and TRBJ2-3; D may correspond to TRBD1 or TRBD2 (5 bases each). CDR3 size: 15 residues. V was clipped by 3 bases and J by 0 bases, with 10 bases between them. The germline gives CDR1 ENHRY, CDR2 SYGVKD.